Described below is a single TCR beta chain sequence and its context. This clone has just a few counts. Its target antigen remains unknown. Per-nucleotide qualities are absent, and no much larger clonotype sits a single base away. The entry originates in a study of blood T cell repertoires in COVID-19 (dated by TCRdb to about 2020). As for the study more broadly: Samples covering the acute and convalescent phases of COVID-19 were provided by collaborators in the United States, Italy and Spain. The material from the prospective study consisted of cDNA or gDNA derived from T cells, B-cell-depleted T cells, or PBMCs. A freely available public database, intended as a resource for researchers studying the immune response to SARS-CoV-2, is where the repertoires were released. The samples were drawn from the first 160 participants of the ongoing ImmuneRACE study and from more than 1,000 subjects provided by 6 global collaborators. Where HLA class I and class II types were available, the types were taken from metadata supplied by the sample provider, not from assay-based typing. The sample metadata nearly always contained a de-identified subject ID, COVID-19 status, age in years and sex. The dataset comprised deeply sampled blood TCRbeta repertoires from subjects exposed to, actively infected with, or recovered from COVID-19. On the study overall, not on this receptor specifically: Clinical and demographic metadata were provided uncurated, with the amount varying by source and participant.

The CDR3 holds 15 amino acids from the cysteine to the phenylalanine. Just the 45-base CDR3 DNA is kept, in frame starting at base 1. The germline V gene yields MNHEY for CDR1 and SVGEGT for CDR2. Deletion took 3 bases off V and 5 bases off J, with a span of 15 bases between the germline ends. TCRbeta CDR3 regions were amplified from genomic DNA by means of the immunoSEQ Assay, a bias-controlled multiplex PCR. On the study's bioinformatics: The number of nucleated cells in each sample was estimated by amplification of reference gene primers within the assay. Sequence reads were collapsed and filtered to measure the absolute abundance of every unique TCRbeta CDR3 rearrangement. Productive Simpson clonality was computed per sample as the square root of Simpson's diversity index over productive rearrangements. Sourced from immuneACCESS, this table was stored by TCRdb with only in-frame sequences that have V and J called. A share of the clones is absent; for the studies checked, an unresolved V gene accounts for under half, and the remainder has no known explanation. V, J and clone size reflect that table, while D and trimming were determined from the DNA. The sample contains roughly 200,000 clones, 90% of them found a single time. The ten most abundant clones make up 1.2% of the sample.

In the prospective study, participants were about 18 to 90 years old, resided in 25 or so geographic areas of the United States, and were enrolled through a virtual design. To assign participants to cohorts, the prospective study relied on clinical history that participants themselves reported in a screening survey and a study questionnaire. ImmuneRACE Cohort 3 recovered participants were defined by two consecutive negative NP/OP PCR tests, healthcare professional clearance, or symptom resolution. In the prospective study, mobile phlebotomists collected whole blood, serum and a nasopharyngeal or oropharyngeal swab from each participant. Participants in the prospective study had the option to provide additional blood draws and questionnaires over a roughly two-month period. Before DNA extraction, blood samples from the prospective study were shipped at room temperature or frozen.

The sequence was collected from a man aged 30-40 years who had recovered from COVID-19. The chain is encoded by TRBV6-2 or TRBV6-3 joined to TRBJ2-3; no D segment can be confidently identified. Input material: PBMCs or T cells enriched from blood (not recorded which). DNA sequence: TGTGCCAGCAGTTATGAGGCGGCTAAGTTAGATACGCAGTATTTT. It translates as CASSYEAAKLDTQYF.